Listed below are T cell receptor beta chains from one sample, sequenced in a study of cytomegalovirus exposure and HLA in healthy donors. The protocol was immunoSEQ multiplex PCR, while the TCRdb copy is restricted to in-frame clones and leaves out a portion. The table lists 150,000 or so clones, 75% to 90% of them singletons. The sequenced material came from PBMCs. The receptors were gathered from a male donor in good health and CMV-seropositive. Each CDR3 is given with its conserved first and last residue. A row's size may be missing; if present it is once, few, many or a size class.

few	TRBJ2-5	TRBV6-1	CASSEGTSGVGETQYF
NA	TRBJ2-7	TRBV30	CAWRGEGTGDEQYF
once	TRBJ2-1	TRBV12-5	CASGPQGPILNEQFF
NA	TRBJ2-1	TRBV7-9	CASSKRQGYNEQFF
NA	TRBJ2-2	TRBV5-1	CASTVASYLTGELFF
NA	NA	TRBV28	CASSLTAGNSYEQYF
NA	TRBJ2-7	TRBV19	CASSIIEDEQYF
NA	TRBJ2-7	TRBV6-1	CASSSGQGVFDEQYF
few	TRBJ2-1	TRBV28	CASISPGTPYNEQFF
once	TRBJ2-1	TRBV5-6	CASSLMGLLYNEQFF
NA	TRBJ2-2	TRBV11-3	CASSFGQGGTGELFF
NA	TRBJ2-7	TRBV27	CASGPGVSYEQYF
NA	TRBJ1-4	TRBV7-9	CASSKSGTGDPRGEKLFF
NA	TRBJ2-5	TRBV14	CASSQETSGGQETQYF
NA	TRBJ1-1	TRBV15	CATTPGTARPNTEAFF
NA	TRBJ2-3	TRBV5-6	CASSLECPSGSCTDTQYF
NA	TRBJ1-1	TRBV6-1	CASSTDRRHTEAFF
few	TRBJ2-5	TRBV7-5	CARSLRGGRKGETQYF
NA	TRBJ1-3	TRBV5-5	CATSRDSGNTIYF
once	TRBJ2-2	TRBV19	CASSIGAVGRGAGELFF